Given below is one TCR beta chain in context. This entry belongs to a study of cytomegalovirus exposure and HLA in healthy donors. Using immunoSEQ multiplex PCR, the repertoire was profiled, and TCRdb retains in-frame clones only, with some absent. The table shows about 110,000 clones, with roughly 90% occurring only once. The sample comprised PBMCs. The clonotype was recovered from a woman in her 30s in good health and CMV-seropositive.

CDR3 sequence: CASSHRGNNQPQHF. CDR3 bases: TGTGCCAGCAGCCACAGGGGGAACAATCAGCCCCAGCATTTT. The V gene is TRBV5-6, the J gene TRBJ1-5; 8 nucleotides agree with TRBD1. Germline CDR1 reads SGHDT; CDR2 reads YYEEEE. The CDR3 consists of 14 residues. V trimming: 4 bases; J trimming: 3 bases; junction bases outside the gene matches: 3.